One and the same sample provided the 29 T cell receptor beta chains below, sequenced in a study of cytomegalovirus exposure and HLA in healthy donors. With 60 Vbeta and 13 Jbeta primers, the PCR was carried out. The data were produced by immunoSEQ multiplex PCR, yet TCRdb's version contains in-frame clones alone and is incomplete. Found here are some 190,000 clones, 76% of them singletons; the top ten hold over 2%. The sequenced sample was PBMCs. Receptors originate from a woman younger than 45 in good health and CMV-seropositive.

Only a few counts were recorded for this clone. The V gene is TRBV7-6, the J gene TRBJ2-7; tentatively, D is TRBD1 (5 bases). From germline, CDR1 is SGHVS and CDR2 FNYEAQ. The CDR3 extends over 15 amino acids. Between the trimmed V and J ends, which lost 5 bases and 6 bases, there was a span of 20 bases. The CDR3 is CASSPEGETGREQYF. CDR3 coding DNA: TGTGCCAGCAGCCCAGAAGGGGAAACGGGCCGCGAGCAGTACTTC. The full variable domain, completed using reference TRBV7-6 and TRBJ2-7, is GAGVSQSPRYKVTKRGQDVALRCDPISGHVSLYWYRQALGQGPEFLTYFNYEAQQDKSGLPNDRFSAERPEGSISTLTIQRTEQRDSAMYRCASSPEGETGREQYFGPGTRLTVT.

J is TRBJ2-7 and V is TRBV7-2; D call uncertain. V dropped 7 bases and J dropped 0 bases, with 13 bases sitting between them. The CDR3 runs 14 residues. Germline CDR1 SGHTA, CDR2 FQGNSA. This CDR3 reads CASTPNGFSYEQYF. CDR3 DNA sequence: TGTGCCAGCACCCCGAACGGGTTCTCCTACGAGCAGTACTTC.

The chain uses TRBV30 and TRBJ1-3, with TRBD1 matching 7 bases. The CDR3 is 16 residues long. Germline lookup yields CDR1 GTSNPN and CDR2 SVGIG (reference sequence). Trimming at V came to 4 bases and at J to 0 bases, leaving 9 bases not matched to a gene. CDR3 residues: CAWKAGQLFSGNTIYF. CDR3 in DNA: TGTGCCTGGAAGGCGGGACAGCTATTCTCTGGAAACACCATATATTTT.

V is TRBV7-2 and J is TRBJ2-3; the match to TRBD2 covers 8 bases. Germline V gene lookup returns CDR1 SGHTA and CDR2 FQGNSA. V shed 5 bases and J 6 bases; nucleotides not matched to a gene: 7. The CDR3 extends over 14 amino acids. CDR3 amino acids: CASSPGLAMDTQYF. As DNA, the CDR3 is TGTGCCAGCAGCCCTGGACTAGCTATGGATACGCAGTATTTT.

The rearrangement links TRBV29-1 to TRBJ1-2; D is perhaps TRBD1 (5 bases). The CDR3 runs 15 residues. From germline, CDR1 is SQVTM and CDR2 ANQGSEA. Trimming pared 0 bases from V and 3 bases from J, leaving 14 bases between. The CDR3 nucleotides read TGCAGCGTTGAAGAGCTTAGACAGAGTTACTATGGCTACACCTTC. It codes for CSVEELRQSYYGYTF.

V and J are TRBV5-4 and TRBJ1-2; maybe TRBD1 (6 bases). This CDR3 region has 15 residues. Looked up from germline, CDR1 is SGHNT and CDR2 is YYREEE (reference sequence). Trimming pared 1 base from V and 4 bases from J, leaving 14 bases between. The CDR3 DNA reads TGTGCCAGCAGCTTGAGTCAGGGGAAGGCCTATGGCTACACCTTC. Translated: CASSLSQGKAYGYTF.

This clone was seen only a few times. This rearrangement joins TRBV28 to TRBJ2-7; no reliable D call. Germline V CDR1 and CDR2: MDHEN, SYDVKM. V shed 4 bases and J shed 0 bases, with 4 bases lying between them. The CDR3 runs to 12 residues. CDR3 protein: CASSSRSYEQYF. The CDR3 bases are TGTGCCAGCAGTTCCCGCTCCTACGAGCAGTACTTC.

The rearrangement uses TRBV9 and TRBJ1-2; TRBD1 agrees at 7 bases. V lost 4 bases and J lost 2; bases outside the gene matches: 8. Per germline, CDR1 SGDLS and CDR2 YYNGEE. The CDR3 is made up of 15 amino acids. CDR3 protein: CASSPYRGYNYGYTF. The CDR3 DNA reads TGTGCCAGCAGCCCCTACAGGGGATACAACTATGGCTACACCTTC.

To note about this clone: One end of the junction fails to match germline, which may point to a read error. The rearrangement joins TRBV7-9 to TRBJ1-1; D call uncertain. The CDR3 contains 12 residues. From germline, CDR1 is SEHNR and CDR2 FQNEAQ (reference sequence). CDR3 region: CSSSHRRAEAFF. CDR3 DNA sequence: TGTTCCAGCAGCCATCGCCGGGCTGAAGCTTTCTTT. Full variable domain (remainder filled in from reference TRBV7-9 and TRBJ1-1): DTGVSQNPRHKITKRGQNVTFRCDPISEHNRLYWYRQTLGQGPEFLTYFQNEAQLEKSRLLSDRFSAERPKGSFSTLEIQRTEQGDSAMYLCSSSHRRAEAFFGQGTRLTVV.

The chain employs TRBV11-2 and TRBJ2-1; D not certain. V gave up 0 bases and J gave up 7 bases, with 4 bases separating them. The CDR3 has 12 residues. CDR1 is SGHAT and CDR2 is FQNNGV in the germline V gene. CDR3 in DNA: TGTGCCAGCAGCTTAGATCCAAATGAGCAGTTCTTC. It encodes CASSLDPNEQFF.

This rearrangement joins TRBV29-1 to TRBJ2-5, with 8 positions matching TRBD1. Germline lookup yields CDR1 SQVTM and CDR2 ANQGSEA. V shed 1 base and J 4 bases; nucleotides not matched to a gene: 8. This CDR3 contains 15 residues. The CDR3 DNA follows: TGCAGCGTTGAAGGGAACGCAGGGGGCGGAGAGACCCAGTACTTC. Its translation: CSVEGNAGGGETQYF.

With regard to this clone: At one end, the junction sequence differs from germline, possibly due to a read error. The CDR3 loop is CASSTGGWIGGYIF. DNA for the CDR3: TGTGCCAGCAGTACAGGGGGCTGGATTGGTGGCTACATCTTC. The rearrangement uses TRBV7-8 and TRBJ1-2; TRBD1 matches 9 bases. The CDR3 runs to 14 residues. The germline V gene has CDR1 SGHVS and CDR2 FQNEAQ. Combining the CDR3 with reference TRBV7-8 and TRBJ1-2 gives the whole variable domain GAGVSQSPRYKVAKRGQDVALRCDPISGHVSLFWYQQALGQGPEFLTYFQNEAQLDKSGLPSDRFFAERPEGSVSTLKIQRTQQEDSAVYLCASSTGGWIGGYIFGSGTRLTVV.

This clone appeared a few times. This sequence joins TRBV10-1 and TRBJ2-7; D is uncertain. V was cut by 5 bases and J by 0 bases, with 8 bases left in between. CDR1 and CDR2 from the germline V gene are WNHNN and SYGVQD (reference sequence). The CDR3 loop spans 13 amino acids. The CDR3 coding sequence is TGCGCCAGCAGTCGAGGTCGCTCCTACGAGCAGTACTTC. It encodes CASSRGRSYEQYF.

The V gene is TRBV19, the J gene TRBJ1-5; 7 bases line up with TRBD1. The CDR3 covers 15 residues. The V segment lost 0 bases and the J segment 7 bases; nucleotides outside the gene matches: 6. The germline CDR1 and CDR2 sequences are LNHDA and SQIVND (reference sequence). The CDR3 bases are TGTGCCAGTAGTATAGACTACAGGGGCCGGCAGCCCCAGCATTTT. The encoded protein is CASSIDYRGRQPQHF. Looking up the rest from reference TRBV19 and TRBJ1-5 gives the full variable domain: DGGITQSPKYLFRKEGQNVTLSCEQNLNHDAMYWYRQDPGQGLRLIYYSQIVNDFQKGDIAEGYSVSREKKESFPLTVTSAQKNPTAFYLCASSIDYRGRQPQHFGDGTRLSIL.

The V and J genes are TRBV7-2 and TRBJ2-7; the match to TRBD1 covers 8 bases. Per germline, CDR1 SGHTA and CDR2 FQGNSA. Trimming at V came to 5 bases and at J to 5 bases, leaving 14 bases not matched to a gene. The length of the CDR3 is 16 residues. CDR3 bases: TGTGCCAGCAGCCTACCGACCGGGACAGGAATCGACGAGCAGTACTTC. Translation: CASSLPTGTGIDEQYF.

This sequence joins TRBV11-2 and TRBJ2-5; D might be TRBD2 (5 bases). In germline, CDR1 is SGHAT, CDR2 FQNNGV. The length of the CDR3 is 11 residues. V lost 11 bases, J lost 5 bases, and 12 bases lay in between. The CDR3, as DNA: TGTGCCCGGGGAGTTAGCGAGACCCAGTACTTC. This gives the protein CARGVSETQYF.

The rearrangement uses TRBV30 and TRBJ2-5; D might be TRBD2 (5 bases). The end of the DNA fits TRBJ2-7 better, so the J call may be wrong. Germline lookup yields CDR1 GTSNPN and CDR2 SVGIG (reference sequence). The CDR3 consists of 12 residues. CDR3 protein: CAWSVRGYEQYF. The CDR3 region has the DNA TGTGCCTGGAGTGTACGGGGTTACGAGCAGTACTTC.

V and J are TRBV9 and TRBJ2-5, with D perhaps matching TRBD1 (6 bases). Trimming left V 0 bases short and J 5 bases short, with 11 bases between. This CDR3 is built from 14 residues. Germline CDR1 SGDLS, CDR2 YYNGEE. The CDR3 loop is CASSVDSGVETQYF. The CDR3 nucleotides read TGTGCCAGCAGCGTAGACTCAGGGGTTGAGACCCAGTACTTC.

The chain joins TRBV7-3 to TRBJ2-1; 15 positions agree with TRBD2. The CDR3 length is 19 residues. J lost 8 bases, V lost 0 bases, and 11 bases had no gene match. From germline, CDR1 is SGHTA and CDR2 FQGTGA. The CDR3 is CASSLTPTVGLAGGYEQFF. The CDR3 nucleotides read TGTGCCAGCAGCTTAACACCGACCGTGGGACTAGCGGGAGGCTATGAGCAGTTCTTC. Looking up the rest from reference TRBV7-3 and TRBJ2-1 gives the full variable domain: GAGVSQTPSNKVTEKGKYVELRCDPISGHTALYWYRQSLGQGPEFLIYFQGTGAADDSGLPNDRFFAVRPEGSVSTLKIQRTERGDSAVYLCASSLTPTVGLAGGYEQFFGPGTRLTVL.

About this clone: The sample carries other DNA sequences with the same CDR3. The chain joins TRBV28 to TRBJ1-2; D is perhaps TRBD1 (6 bases). This CDR3 has 13 residues. The germline V and J ends were trimmed by 6 bases and 8 bases, with 16 bases remaining between them. Germline V gene data show CDR1 as MDHEN and CDR2 as SYDVKM. In DNA form, the CDR3 reads TGTGCCAGCAGCGCACAGGGCTCCAAGGGCTACACCTTC. It is translated as CASSAQGSKGYTF.

The chain recombines TRBV25-1 with TRBJ2-3, with D possibly TRBD1 on 5 matching bases. Deletions cut 6 bases from V and 6 bases from J, with 13 bases between. Germline loops: CDR1 MGHDK, CDR2 SYGVNS. This CDR3 is 13 amino acids long. Here the CDR3 reads CASSHTNRDTQYF. Here the CDR3 DNA reads TGTGCCAGCAGCCACACCAACAGGGATACGCAGTATTTT.

The chain links TRBV11-3 to TRBJ2-3, with 10 bases identical to TRBD1. Germline V lookup: CDR1 SGHNT, CDR2 YENEEA. This CDR3 region has 15 residues. V gave up 3 bases and J gave up 4 bases; unmatched junction bases: 4. As DNA, the CDR3 is TGTGCCAGCAGCTTTAGAGGACAGGGGGCAGATACGCAGTATTTT. This gives the protein CASSFRGQGADTQYF. The full variable domain, with the rest looked up from reference TRBV11-3 and TRBJ2-3, is EAGVVQSPRYKIIEKKQPVAFWCNPISGHNTLYWYLQNLGQGPELLIRYENEEAVDDSQLPKDRFSAERLKGVDSTLKIQPAELGDSAVYLCASSFRGQGADTQYFGPGTRLTVL.

The chain links TRBV7-3 to TRBJ2-3; possible D gene TRBD2, 7 bases. CDR3 length equals 15 residues. Germline CDR1 reads SGHTA; CDR2 reads FQGTGA. V was cut by 1 base and J by 1 base, with 9 bases left in between. The CDR3 loop reads CASSLRGGGTDTQYF. DNA for the CDR3: TGTGCCAGCAGCTTAAGGGGGGGCGGCACAGATACGCAGTATTTT.

V gene TRBV4-2 combines with J gene TRBJ2-2; the match to TRBD2 covers 16 bases. Germline CDR1 and CDR2: LGHNA and YNFKEQ. This CDR3 is 20 amino acids long. Unmatched junction bases numbered 10, after V lost 3 bases and J lost 3 bases. The CDR3 reads CASSHHPGLAGGGDTGELFF. CDR3 bases: TGTGCCAGCAGCCACCACCCGGGACTAGCGGGGGGGGGAGACACCGGGGAGCTGTTTTTT.

DNA for the CDR3: TGTGCCAGTAGTCGCCGGGGACAGGGCAATCAGCCCCAGCATTTT. Protein sequence: CASSRRGQGNQPQHF. The rearrangement uses TRBV19 and TRBJ1-5; 8 bases are shared with TRBD1. Germline V lookup: CDR1 LNHDA, CDR2 SQIVND (reference sequence). The CDR3 is 15 residues long. With V trimmed by 5 bases and J by 2 bases, 5 bases remained unmatched.

The chain couples TRBV28 to TRBJ2-7; 10 bases match TRBD2. Trimming at V came to 2 bases and at J to 3 bases, leaving 10 bases not matched to a gene. CDR1 MDHEN and CDR2 SYDVKM come from the germline V gene. The CDR3 loop spans 17 amino acids. CDR3: CASSLGDLAGDYYEQYF. The CDR3, as DNA: TGTGCCAGCAGTTTAGGCGACCTAGCGGGGGACTACTACGAGCAGTACTTC.

This clone was found once. The chain couples TRBV5-1 to TRBJ1-3; TRBD1 matches at 9 bases. V lost 4 bases and J lost 0; bases outside the gene matches: 5. The CDR3 runs 16 residues. Germline CDR1 and CDR2: SGHRS and YFSETQ. In DNA, the CDR3 is TGCGCCAGCAGCCCCGACAGGGGGTTCTCTGGAAACACCATATATTTT. It specifies CASSPDRGFSGNTIYF.

The chain employs TRBV5-1 and TRBJ1-6, with D possibly being TRBD1 (5 bases). V lost 4 bases, J lost 10 bases, and 21 bases lay in between. There are 16 residues in the CDR3. Germline V gives CDR1 SGHRS, CDR2 YFSETQ. CDR3 loop: CASSQGRENLASPLHF. In DNA, the CDR3 is TGCGCCAGCAGCCAAGGCAGGGAAAACTTGGCCTCACCCCTCCACTTT. The whole variable domain, remainder taken from reference TRBV5-1 and TRBJ1-6, is KAGVTQTPRYLIKTRGQQVTLSCSPISGHRSVSWYQQTPGQGLQFLFEYFSETQRNKGNFPGRFSGRQFSNSRSEMNVSTLELGDSALYLCASSQGRENLASPLHFGNGTRLTVT.

The CDR3 DNA sequence: TGTGCCAGCAGCGGTGCTCGATCGGTGTCTCACACTGAAGCTTTCTTT. Translating gives CASSGARSVSHTEAFF. The chain employs TRBV7-9 and TRBJ1-1; D unresolved. CDR1 and CDR2 (germline): SEHNR, FQNEAQ (reference sequence). The V and J ends lost 5 bases and 3 bases respectively, with 19 bases between them. The CDR3 is 16 amino acids.